Shown below are 15 T cell receptor beta chains from a single sample sequenced in a study of blood T cell repertoires in COVID-19. Profiled with immunoSEQ multiplex PCR; TCRdb holds only in-frame clones, not every one. The sample has 150,000 to 200,000 clones, more than 80% seen once. The specimen sequenced was peripheral blood. The receptors come from a woman aged 55 to 70 with acute or convalescent COVID-19.

This chain uses TRBV21-1 with TRBJ2-7; the table's D call of TRBD2 was not tested on the DNA. TRBV21-1 is labeled a pseudogene. CDR3 length equals 15 residues. CDR3 sequence reads: CASSTTSGRIDEQYV. Here the CDR3 DNA reads TGTGCCAGCAGCACCACTAGCGGGAGGATCGACGAGCAGTACGTC.

J is TRBJ1-2 and V is TRBV11-3; no reliable D call. This CDR3 contains 13 residues. Germline CDR1 SGHNT, CDR2 YENEEA. The V gene lost 2 bases and the J gene lost 3 bases, with 7 bases spanning the gap. CDR3 nucleotide sequence: TGTGCCAGCAGCTTACGGCAGGACTATGGCTACACCTTC. Encoded protein: CASSLRQDYGYTF.

A few counts support this clone. The chain recombines TRBV7-2 with TRBJ1-3; 7 positions match TRBD1. Per the germline V gene, CDR1 is SGHTA and CDR2 is FQGNSA. After removal of 4 bases from V and 4 bases from J, the junction contained 4 bases not matched to a gene. The CDR3 runs 14 residues. The DNA for the CDR3 is TGTGCCAGCAGCTCGGGACAGATAGGAAACACCATATATTTT. It yields the protein CASSSGQIGNTIYF.

This chain links TRBV11-2 with TRBJ2-3; TRBD2 matches at 8 bases. After removal of 5 bases from V and 4 bases from J, the junction contained 11 bases not matched to a gene. The CDR3 spans 16 residues. Germline CDR1 reads SGHAT; CDR2 reads FQNNGV. The CDR3 DNA reads as TGTGCCAGCAGCCCCGGACTAGCAAGGTCTGCAGATACGCAGTATTTT. Encoded protein: CASSPGLARSADTQYF.

The rearrangement links TRBV5-4 to TRBJ2-3; D remains ambiguous. Trimming pared 4 bases from V and 5 bases from J, leaving 8 bases between. The V gene's germline CDR1 is SGHNT and CDR2 YYREEE (reference sequence). This CDR3 is 12 amino acids long. CDR3 coding DNA: TGTGCCAGCAGCAACTACGGAGATACGCAGTATTTT. This encodes CASSNYGDTQYF.

This CDR3 reads CASSLDKGAPLHF. The CDR3, as DNA: TGTGCCAGCAGCTTAGACAAGGGGGCACCCCTCCACTTT. The chain carries TRBV11-2 and TRBJ1-6; maybe TRBD1 (6 bases). The germline CDR1 and CDR2 sequences are SGHAT and FQNNGV. V was trimmed by 0 bases and J by 11 bases, leaving 8 bases between them. The CDR3 contains 13 residues.

This clone was seen a single time. The chain has TRBV2 and TRBJ2-7; 7 bases are shared with TRBD2. Losses at the gene ends were 6 bases for V and 7 bases for J; bases not matched to a gene: 3. Germline assignment: CDR1 SNHLY and CDR2 FYNNEI. This CDR3 region has 11 residues. CDR3: CASRGGFEQYF. The CDR3 nucleotides are TGTGCCAGCAGGGGGGGGTTTGAGCAGTACTTC. Combining the CDR3 with reference TRBV2 and TRBJ2-7 gives the whole variable domain EPEVTQTPSHQVTQMGQEVILRCVPISNHLYFYWYRQILGQKVEFLVSFYNNEISEKSEIFDDQFSVERPDGSNFTLKIRSTKLEDSAMYFCASRGGFEQYFGPGTRLTVT.

The gene calls are TRBV24-1 and TRBJ2-6; 10 bases are shared with TRBD2. This CDR3 has 18 amino acids. J gave up 4 bases and V 8 bases, and 13 bases lay outside the gene matches. The germline V gene has CDR1 KGHDR and CDR2 SFDVKD. The CDR3 region is CATTPGLAGVKGANVLTF. DNA of the CDR3: TGTGCCACCACCCCCGGGCTAGCGGGAGTGAAAGGGGCCAACGTCCTGACTTTC.

This clone has a single count. J is TRBJ2-5 and V is TRBV19; D remains ambiguous. CDR1 is LNHDA, CDR2 SQIVND, per germline (reference sequence). V lost 5 bases, J lost 1 base, and 14 bases lay in between. The CDR3 spans 15 residues. CDR3 nucleotide sequence: TGTGCCAGTAGTGCCCGAGGAAGCTCCCAAGAGACCCAGTACTTC. This codes for CASSARGSSQETQYF.

This clone has just a few counts. This rearrangement joins TRBV7-8 to TRBJ2-3; 8 nucleotides align to TRBD1. The length of the CDR3 is 18 residues. Germline CDR1 and CDR2: SGHVS and FQNEAQ. The ends lost 5 bases at V and 1 base at J; junction bases unmatched: 14. CDR3: CASSVPRGRTLGTDTQYF. The CDR3 DNA reads TGTGCCAGCAGCGTTCCCAGGGGGCGGACACTCGGCACAGATACGCAGTATTTT. Variable domain in full (rest from reference TRBV7-8 and TRBJ2-3): GAGVSQSPRYKVAKRGQDVALRCDPISGHVSLFWYQQALGQGPEFLTYFQNEAQLDKSGLPSDRFFAERPEGSVSTLKIQRTQQEDSAVYLCASSVPRGRTLGTDTQYFGPGTRLTVL.

The chain carries TRBV19 and TRBJ1-5; D possibly corresponds to TRBD1 (5 bases). V dropped 7 bases and J dropped 2 bases, with 15 bases sitting between them. CDR3 size: 15 residues. Germline V gene sequence: CDR1 LNHDA, CDR2 SQIVND (reference sequence). The CDR3 loop is CASTRQPRGNQPQHF. The CDR3 nucleotides read TGTGCCAGTACCCGACAGCCTCGGGGCAATCAGCCCCAGCATTTT.

The chain carries TRBV20-1 and TRBJ2-5; D is ambiguous. Trimming took off 3 bases at V and 0 bases at J, with 5 bases between the two ends. This CDR3 contains 12 residues. Germline CDR1 is DFQATT and CDR2 is SNEGSKA (reference sequence). The DNA for the CDR3 is TGCAGTGCTAGTCGGTACCAAGAGACCCAGTACTTC. Its translation: CSASRYQETQYF.

The chain combines TRBV4-1 with TRBJ1-6, with 7 positions matching TRBD1. The CDR3 spans 14 residues. Germline loops: CDR1 MGHRA, CDR2 YSYEKL. V trimming: 8 bases; J trimming: 6 bases; junction bases outside the gene matches: 7. CDR3 in DNA: TGCGCCAGCGGGAAGGGACAGACTAATTCACCCCTCCACTTT. It codes for CASGKGQTNSPLHF.

The J gene is TRBJ2-7, the V gene TRBV21-1; whether TRBD2, the table's D call, matches the DNA was not checked. TRBV21-1 is a recognized pseudogene. The CDR3 is 14 residues long. CDR3 sequence (DNA): TGTGCCAGCGGCGGGACGCCTCTAATGGACGAGCAGTACGTC. Amino acid sequence: CASGGTPLMDEQYV.

The gene calls are TRBV2 and TRBJ1-2; D is possibly TRBD1 (6 bases). Trimming left V 11 bases short and J 8 bases short, with 21 bases between. In germline, CDR1 is SNHLY, CDR2 FYNNEI. The CDR3 runs 13 residues. The CDR3: CARRGGGAGGYTF. CDR3 nucleotide sequence: TGTGCCCGCCGAGGCGGGGGCGCGGGAGGCTACACCTTC.